Described below is a single T cell receptor (beta chain) sequence and its context. Its antigen target is currently unknown. No base quality values were provided; no much bigger clone lies one nucleotide off. This sample stems from a study of shared clonotypes between healthy human individuals (TCRdb year 2020). Turning to the overall study: A few men and a couple of women, aged 18 to 49 years, made up the cohort. Between about 0.85 and 10 billion PBMCs per donor were obtained by leukapheresis. Per donor, three plates each were used for CD4 naive and CD4 memory, two for CD8 naive, and one for CD8 memory. Libraries were prepared and TCR repertoires were sequenced by different laboratories using diverse techniques, in order to increase sequencing depth and limit assay-specific biases. To estimate repertoire size and how much clonotypes are shared between individuals, the study performed deep sequencing of blood TCR repertoires from five healthy adults.

What the authors observed across the whole study: Because the study included only a small number of donors, the genetic and exposure-history diversity represented was limited. Sampling was restricted to blood, and TCR repertoires in tissues likely differ from the TCR repertoires found in blood. Compared with non-shared clonotypes, clonotypes shared by all four sorted-subset donors had higher generation probabilities. Naive subsets generally had larger estimated clonotype richness than memory subsets. Pairwise subsampling indicated that sequencing depth was expected to affect the degree of clonotype sharing among donors. Incomplete sequencing was indicated by rarefaction of sorted-subset datasets, despite the large sequencing depth. Across several donors, about 5% of naive CD4, 3.5% of naive CD8, 2.3% of memory CD4, and 0.4% of memory CD8 clonotypes were shared.

Taken from cysteine to phenylalanine, the CDR3 has 17 residues. The retained sequence is limited to the CDR3, 51 bases, with the frame set at the first base. For CDR1 and CDR2, the germline V gene lists SGHAT and FQNNGV. The trim is 0 bases for V and 1 base for J, with a gap of 13 bases between the germline ends. Using the deep immunoSEQ assay, TCR CDR3 regions were amplified from genomic DNA by multiplex PCR. Extracted genomic DNA from each cell subset was spread evenly across all wells of several immunoSEQ 96-well plates, with each plate serving as a replicate. For sorted subsets, about 220 ng of genomic DNA, equivalent to 25,000 to 30,000 T cell genomes, went into each replicate PCR. Purified libraries were quantified with a Qubit 3.0 fluorometer, sized on a Bioanalyzer 2100, and re-quantified with the KAPA Library Quantification kit. Every immunoSEQ 96-well plate was sequenced on a dedicated single-read 150-cycle Illumina NextSeq 550 flow cell. The paper's processing steps were these. Because the immunoSEQ output included only junctional sequences and no quality scores, the filtering could not be the same as the filtering used for full-length reads. To assign V/J genes and CDR3, sequences were annotated against IMGT germline references using PyIR, a Python wrapper for IgBLAST v1.9. Reads were removed for weak V/J assignments (E-value above 1e-6), missing CDR3, stop codons, out-of-frame junctions, or ambiguous translated residues. V3J clonotypes were defined by identical inferred V gene, J gene, and CDR3 amino acid sequence. Percentage overlap between repertoires was computed as shared unique clonotypes divided by the size of the smaller repertoire. Three approaches were used to assess repertoire richness: RTK rarefaction, the Chao1 estimator, and Recon v2.1 estimates of unobserved clonotypes. Generation probabilities for all TCRbeta clonotypes obtained by the gDNA method from a handful of donors were computed using OLGA. The clones in this table, taken by TCRdb from immuneACCESS, are in-frame only. Not every clone is retained; where verified, under half of the shortfall comes from an unresolved V gene, and the cause of the rest is unknown. The DNA was the basis for D and trimming; V, J and clone size are from that table. Counted in this sample were around 620,000 clones; 90% to 95% of them appeared once. The ten largest clones add up to approximately 0.11% of the sample.

For the CD8 naive samples, CD45RO-negative cells were positively selected for CCR7, yielding a CD45RA+CCR7+ population from which TemRA cells were excluded. The donors were healthy, HIV-negative adults who had no recently reported acute infections or vaccinations. Every donor was a Caucasian adult living in Nashville, Tennessee, USA. Blood was obtained by leukapheresis, after which PBMCs were separated by Ficoll-Histopaque density gradient centrifugation and cryopreserved in liquid nitrogen vapor phase. Analytical flow cytometry was used to check the purity and quantity of each magnetically sorted T cell population. Genomic DNA was isolated from each sorted fraction and quantified by UV absorbance on a Nanodrop 2000c.

The TCR was taken from a woman aged 25 to 39 in good health. This sequence uses TRBV11-2 and TRBJ1-3; possibly the D gene is TRBD1, per 5 matching bases. The sequenced material came from naive CD8+ T cells sorted from blood. The intended sense of this specimen's cell subset or site label: CD45RA+CCR7+. The CDR3 amino acid sequence is: CASSLEARALSGNTIYF. The DNA is TGTGCCAGCAGCTTAGAGGCCAGGGCCTTATCTGGAAACACCATATATTTT.